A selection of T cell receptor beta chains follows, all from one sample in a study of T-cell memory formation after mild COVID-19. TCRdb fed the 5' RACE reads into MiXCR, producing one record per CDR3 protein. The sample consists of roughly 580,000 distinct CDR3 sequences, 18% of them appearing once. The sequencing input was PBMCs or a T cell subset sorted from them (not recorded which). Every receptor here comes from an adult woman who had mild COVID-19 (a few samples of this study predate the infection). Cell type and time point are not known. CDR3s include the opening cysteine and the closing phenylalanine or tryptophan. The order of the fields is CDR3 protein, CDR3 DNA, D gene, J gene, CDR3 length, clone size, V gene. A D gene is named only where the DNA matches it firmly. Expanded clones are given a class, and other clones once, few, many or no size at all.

CDR3 protein: CASSLPPQGTDTQYF
CDR3 DNA: TGTGCCAGCAGCTTGCCCCCACAGGGAACAGATACGCAGTATTTT
D gene: .
J gene: TRBJ2-3
CDR3 length: 15
clone size: .
V gene: TRBV5-4

CDR3 protein: CASSLWDRVSEAFF
CDR3 DNA: TGCGCCAGCAGCCTTTGGGACAGGGTTAGCGAAGCTTTCTTT
D gene: TRBD1
J gene: TRBJ1-1
CDR3 length: 14
clone size: many
V gene: TRBV4-1

CDR3 protein: CASSVVRDRTNTGELFF
CDR3 DNA: TGTGCCAGCAGTGTAGTTAGGGACAGGACGAACACCGGGGAGCTGTTTTTT
D gene: TRBD1
J gene: TRBJ2-2
CDR3 length: 17
clone size: few
V gene: TRBV2

CDR3 protein: CASSSRTGLAAFF
CDR3 DNA: TGTGCCAGCAGTTCAAGGACAGGGTTGGCCGCTTTCTTT
D gene: TRBD1
J gene: TRBJ1-1
CDR3 length: 13
clone size: few
V gene: TRBV12-3/TRBV12-4

CDR3 protein: CASSLMVYEQYF
CDR3 DNA: TGTGCCAGCAGCTTGATGGTTTACGAGCAGTACTTC
D gene: .
J gene: TRBJ2-7
CDR3 length: 12
clone size: .
V gene: TRBV5-6

CDR3 protein: CASSQGYRNQEQFF
CDR3 DNA: TGTGCCAGCAGCCAAGGTTACCGCAACCAGGAGCAGTTCTTC
D gene: .
J gene: TRBJ2-1
CDR3 length: 14
clone size: .
V gene: TRBV4-2

CDR3 protein: CASSQEQLFGYTF
CDR3 DNA: TGTGCCAGCAGCCAAGAACAGCTCTTTGGCTACACCTTC
D gene: .
J gene: TRBJ1-2
CDR3 length: 13
clone size: .
V gene: TRBV3-1

CDR3 protein: CASSQVGGKIQETQYF
CDR3 DNA: TGCGCCAGCAGCCAAGTCGGGGGGAAAATCCAAGAGACCCAGTACTTC
D gene: TRBD2
J gene: TRBJ2-5
CDR3 length: 16
clone size: few
V gene: TRBV4-1

CDR3 protein: CASSSIRTGDVLTF
CDR3 DNA: TGTGCCAGCAGCTCTATCAGGACAGGGGACGTCCTGACTTTC
D gene: TRBD1
J gene: TRBJ2-6
CDR3 length: 14
clone size: .
V gene: TRBV9

CDR3 protein: CAISESGQGHDEQFF
CDR3 DNA: TGTGCCATCAGTGAGTCGGGACAGGGTCATGATGAGCAGTTCTTC
D gene: TRBD1
J gene: TRBJ2-1
CDR3 length: 15
clone size: few
V gene: TRBV10-3

CDR3 protein: CASREQGYYGYTF
CDR3 DNA: TGTGCCAGCAGAGAACAGGGGTACTATGGCTACACCTTC
D gene: TRBD1
J gene: TRBJ1-2
CDR3 length: 13
clone size: .
V gene: TRBV6-5

CDR3 protein: CASSAETGLAGGTLPYEQYF
CDR3 DNA: TGTGCCAGCAGCGCGGAGACGGGACTAGCGGGAGGGACACTCCCCTACGAGCAGTACTTC
D gene: TRBD2
J gene: TRBJ2-7
CDR3 length: 20
clone size: few
V gene: TRBV7-9

CDR3 protein: CASRAYGYTF
CDR3 DNA: TGTGCCAGCAGGGCCTATGGCTACACCTTC
D gene: .
J gene: TRBJ1-2
CDR3 length: 10
clone size: few
V gene: TRBV7-2

CDR3 protein: CASSADRGRETQYF
CDR3 DNA: TGTGCCAGCAGTGCGGACAGGGGGCGTGAGACCCAGTACTTC
D gene: TRBD1
J gene: TRBJ2-5
CDR3 length: 14
clone size: once
V gene: TRBV6-1

CDR3 protein: CSHIAGQGSFYNEQFF
CDR3 DNA: TGCAGCCACATCGCCGGGCAGGGATCATTTTACAATGAGCAGTTCTTC
D gene: .
J gene: TRBJ2-1
CDR3 length: 16
clone size: few
V gene: TRBV29-1

CDR3 protein: CASSLASGDGNTIYF
CDR3 DNA: TGCGCCAGCAGCTTGGCCTCAGGGGACGGAAACACCATATATTTT
D gene: .
J gene: TRBJ1-3
CDR3 length: 15
clone size: .
V gene: TRBV5-1

CDR3 protein: CSALSLTGPNEQFF
CDR3 DNA: TGCAGTGCTCTTTCACTTACCGGTCCCAATGAGCAGTTCTTC
D gene: .
J gene: TRBJ2-1
CDR3 length: 14
clone size: once
V gene: TRBV20-1

CDR3 protein: CASSRTSEDYNEQFF
CDR3 DNA: TGTGCCAGCAGCCGAACTAGCGAGGATTACAATGAGCAGTTCTTC
D gene: TRBD2
J gene: TRBJ2-1
CDR3 length: 15
clone size: few
V gene: TRBV9

CDR3 protein: CASSLAQGSTEAFF
CDR3 DNA: TGTGCCAGCAGCTTAGCGCAGGGAAGCACTGAAGCTTTCTTT
D gene: .
J gene: TRBJ1-1
CDR3 length: 14
clone size: many
V gene: TRBV7-8

CDR3 protein: CASARRDRADETQYF
CDR3 DNA: TGTGCCAGCGCCAGACGGGACAGGGCAGATGAGACCCAGTACTTC
D gene: TRBD1
J gene: TRBJ2-5
CDR3 length: 15
clone size: few
V gene: TRBV7-2

CDR3 protein: CASSLADGTTEAFF
CDR3 DNA: TGTGCCAGCAGTTTAGCGGATGGGACCACTGAAGCTTTCTTT
D gene: .
J gene: TRBJ1-1
CDR3 length: 14
clone size: few
V gene: TRBV12-3/TRBV12-4

CDR3 protein: CASSEVNTGELFF
CDR3 DNA: TGTGCCAGCTCGGAGGTGAACACCGGGGAGCTGTTTTTT
D gene: .
J gene: TRBJ2-2
CDR3 length: 13
clone size: few
V gene: TRBV18

CDR3 protein: CASSLSGPALGSYEQYF
CDR3 DNA: TGTGCCAGCAGTTTATCGGGTCCGGCATTGGGCTCCTACGAGCAGTACTTC
D gene: .
J gene: TRBJ2-7
CDR3 length: 17
clone size: .
V gene: TRBV27

CDR3 protein: CASSLDQVKQFF
CDR3 DNA: TGTGCCAGCAGCTTAGACCAGGTAAAGCAGTTCTTC
D gene: .
J gene: TRBJ2-1
CDR3 length: 12
clone size: few
V gene: TRBV11-2